This TCR beta chain appears in the sequencing data of a study of cytomegalovirus exposure and HLA in healthy donors. This CDR3 region has 11 residues. The V gene lost 5 bases and the J gene lost 11 bases, with 12 bases spanning the gap. Germline V gives CDR1 MNHNS, CDR2 SASEGT. The primer mix had 60 Vbeta and 13 Jbeta primers. Profiling relied on immunoSEQ multiplex PCR, and the TCRdb table lists in-frame clones only, not all of them. The profile shows fewer than 200,000 clones, around 68% of them singletons. This clone has only a few counts. This clonotype was obtained from a girl aged 10-17 years in good health and CMV-seronegative. The source material was PBMCs. The gene calls are TRBV6-1 and TRBJ1-1; D is unclear. Here the CDR3 DNA reads TGTGCCAGCAGTCCAGCCCGGGGTGCTTTCTTT. As protein: CASSPARGAFF.